This entry is about one TCR beta chain. The target antigen is unknown. The sample originates from a study of CD4 T cell repertoires in COVID-19. Looking at the study overall: CFSE-low cells expanded nine to ten days with IL-2, then restimulated with other coronavirus spikes.

Sequencing was done directly on freshly isolated, uncultured memory T cells. Notes on the study in general: Several top expanded SARS-CoV-2-reactive clonotypes were shared by two or three memory subsets. Between about 6.5 and 26% of SARS-CoV-2 clonotypes also appeared in SARS-CoV and/or HKU1 spike cultures.

J gave up 8 bases and V 3 bases, and 12 bases lay outside the gene matches. The V gene's germline CDR1 is MDHEN and CDR2 SYDVKM. This CDR3 contains 16 residues. The method was immunoSEQ multiplex PCR; TCRdb's version includes in-frame clones alone and lacks a portion of them. Of 20,000 to 25,000 clones detected, around 86% appear once; the ten largest clones hold about 0.5%. The chain links TRBV28 to TRBJ2-1; 8 nucleotides line up with TRBD2. The receptor was derived from a human donor who had COVID-19. The input for sequencing was central memory CD4+ T cells from blood, taken before the COVID-19 pandemic. The CDR3 reads CASSLSLSGTGDEQFF. As DNA, the CDR3 is TGTGCCAGCAGTTTGTCCCTTAGCGGGACTGGGGATGAGCAGTTCTTC.